These 32 T cell receptor beta chains share one sample of origin, sequenced in a study of shared clonotypes between healthy human individuals. Sequencing was performed with immunoSEQ multiplex PCR; in TCRdb, only in-frame clones are kept and a portion is missing. The repertoire has about 2.3 million clones, about 92% of them found once; the top ten carry 0.3% to 0.4%. Sequenced material: naive CD4+ T cells from PBMCs. Documented subset: CD45RA+ positively selected. The receptors originated from a young man in good health. Some clones in this sample may be carry-over from other donors' samples.

This clone was seen a handful of times. The rearrangement joins TRBV7-9 to TRBJ1-5; D perhaps matches TRBD1 (6 bases). There are 13 residues in the CDR3. The V and J ends lost 6 bases and 9 bases respectively, with 15 bases between them. In germline, CDR1 is SEHNR, CDR2 FQNEAQ (reference sequence). The CDR3 loop reads CASSLHRESPQHF. DNA of the CDR3: TGTGCCAGCAGTTTGCACAGGGAGTCGCCCCAGCATTTT.

The rearrangement joins TRBV5-1 to TRBJ2-7, with D perhaps matching TRBD2 (5 bases). V was clipped by 6 bases and J by 2 bases, with 12 bases between them. CDR1 and CDR2 (germline): SGHRS, YFSETQ. The CDR3 spans 13 residues. The CDR3: CASTRTATYEQYF. CDR3 sequence (DNA): TGCGCCAGCACTCGGACTGCAACCTACGAGCAGTACTTC.

The chain combines TRBV28 with TRBJ2-1; 13 positions match TRBD2. The CDR3 is 15 residues long. With 6 bases clipped from V and 16 bases from J, the junction kept 15 bases outside the gene matches. CDR1 and CDR2 (germline): MDHEN, SYDVKM. CDR3 loop: CASSDTSGRAPGRFF. CDR3 nucleotides: TGTGCCAGCAGCGATACTAGCGGGAGGGCCCCAGGGAGATTCTTC.

J is TRBJ2-3 and V is TRBV20-1; no clear D gene. CDR1 is DFQATT and CDR2 is SNEGSKA in the germline V gene (reference sequence). There are 11 residues in the CDR3. Between the trimmed V and J ends, which lost 5 bases and 7 bases, there was a span of 10 bases. The DNA for the CDR3 is TGCAGTGCTTTCGGTGGGAATACGCAGTATTTT. It encodes CSAFGGNTQYF.

This chain uses TRBV5-1 with TRBJ1-2, with 8 bases that match TRBD1. Trimming cost V 2 bases and J 7 bases; bases outside gene matches: 10. Germline V gene sequence: CDR1 SGHRS, CDR2 YFSETQ. This CDR3 is 15 amino acids long. CDR3 protein: CASSLPLGQGGGYTF. In DNA form, the CDR3 reads TGCGCCAGCAGCTTACCATTAGGACAGGGAGGTGGCTACACCTTC.

The V gene is TRBV5-1, the J gene TRBJ1-1; D is unclear. The CDR3 runs to 15 residues. Trimming removed 4 bases from V and 0 bases from J, with 13 bases in between. Germline V gives CDR1 SGHRS, CDR2 YFSETQ. The CDR3 loop reads CASSTLELMNTEAFF. The CDR3, as DNA: TGCGCCAGCAGCACGCTGGAATTGATGAACACTGAAGCTTTCTTT. Full variable domain (remainder filled in from reference TRBV5-1 and TRBJ1-1): KAGVTQTPRYLIKTRGQQVTLSCSPISGHRSVSWYQQTPGQGLQFLFEYFSETQRNKGNFPGRFSGRQFSNSRSEMNVSTLELGDSALYLCASSTLELMNTEAFFGQGTRLTVV.

This clone was detected only once. The rearrangement joins TRBV5-1 to TRBJ2-7; D gene ambiguous. Germline V CDR1 and CDR2: SGHRS, YFSETQ. The length of the CDR3 is 15 residues. Trimming shortened V by 2 bases and J by 2 bases, and 14 bases separated the two germline ends. Here the CDR3 DNA reads TGCGCCAGCAGCTTAGGTGGTGAGCAGACCTACGAGCAGTACTTC. Amino acids: CASSLGGEQTYEQYF. Drawing the rest from reference TRBV5-1 and TRBJ2-7, the complete variable domain is KAGVTQTPRYLIKTRGQQVTLSCSPISGHRSVSWYQQTPGQGLQFLFEYFSETQRNKGNFPGRFSGRQFSNSRSEMNVSTLELGDSALYLCASSLGGEQTYEQYFGPGTRLTVT.

J is TRBJ1-4 and V is TRBV19; tentative D call: TRBD1 (5 bases). CDR1 and CDR2 from the germline V gene are LNHDA and SQIVND (reference sequence). V lost 4 bases to trimming and J lost 0 bases, with 12 bases between them. This CDR3 region has 16 residues. DNA of the CDR3: TGTGCCAGTAGTACGGGACCCCGTGCAACTAATGAAAAACTGTTTTTT. Protein product: CASSTGPRATNEKLFF.

The chain couples TRBV28 to TRBJ2-7; no clear D gene. V lost 4 bases, J lost 3 bases, and 7 bases lay in between. The V gene's germline CDR1 is MDHEN and CDR2 SYDVKM. This CDR3 is built from 12 residues. The CDR3 bases are TGTGCCAGCAGTTCCCGCATCTACGAGCAGTACTTC. This encodes CASSSRIYEQYF.

The chain is built from TRBV5-6 and TRBJ1-2; unclear D gene. In germline, CDR1 is SGHDT, CDR2 YYEEEE. The V gene lost 0 bases and the J gene lost 2 bases, with 8 bases spanning the gap. This CDR3 contains 14 residues. This CDR3 reads CASSLVGKNYGYTF. The CDR3 nucleotides are TGTGCCAGCAGCTTGGTGGGGAAAAACTATGGCTACACCTTC.

The chain uses TRBV19 and TRBJ1-3, with D maybe TRBD1 (5 bases). CDR3 length: 13 residues. Germline CDR1 is LNHDA and CDR2 is SQIVND (reference sequence). V was cut by 5 bases and J by 8 bases, with 13 bases left in between. The CDR3 sequence: CASSRQGLDTIYF. The DNA for the CDR3 is TGTGCCAGTAGTCGGCAGGGCCTGGACACCATATATTTT.

The chain employs TRBV25-1 and TRBJ1-4; D remains ambiguous. Trimming stripped 4 bases from V and 7 bases from J, with 16 bases between. Germline V lookup: CDR1 MGHDK, CDR2 SYGVNS. This CDR3 is built from 15 residues. The CDR3 coding sequence is TGTGCCAGCAGTGGGGTAAAGGGCCGGAGTGAAAAACTGTTTTTT. Translating it yields CASSGVKGRSEKLFF.

The chain uses TRBV5-1 and TRBJ2-5, with TRBD2 as a possible D gene (5 bases). Trimming removed 4 bases from V and 1 base from J, with 14 bases in between. The CDR3 is 15 amino acids. Per germline, CDR1 SGHRS and CDR2 YFSETQ. The CDR3 loop reads CASSPGIGVQETQYF. The CDR3 DNA is TGCGCCAGCAGCCCGGGGATCGGGGTCCAAGAGACCCAGTACTTC.

The V and J genes are TRBV27 and TRBJ2-1; TRBD2 aligns across 13 bases. Unmatched junction bases numbered 1, after V lost 0 bases and J lost 5 bases. The CDR3 is 16 residues long. CDR1 is MNHEY and CDR2 is SMNVEV in the germline V gene (reference sequence). Here the CDR3 DNA reads TGTGCCAGCAGTTTATCCGGACTAGCGGGGGACAATGAGCAGTTCTTC. As protein: CASSLSGLAGDNEQFF.

This clone was detected once. The chain uses TRBV5-1 and TRBJ2-3; 10 bases fit TRBD2. The CDR3 is 16 residues long. Germline assignment: CDR1 SGHRS and CDR2 YFSETQ. V gave up 7 bases and J gave up 3 bases; unmatched junction bases: 11. CDR3 bases: TGCGCCAGCGCCATAGGAACTAGCGGGATGACAGATACGCAGTATTTT. This sequence encodes CASAIGTSGMTDTQYF.

Here the CDR3 DNA reads TGTGCCAGCAGCTTATTACCAGCGTTAGAGTTCTACAATGAGCAGTTCTTC. It is translated as CASSLLPALEFYNEQFF. The rearrangement links TRBV7-2 to TRBJ2-1; D gene uncertain. V gave up 2 bases and J gave up 3 bases, with 17 bases separating them. The CDR3 loop spans 17 amino acids. Per the germline V gene, CDR1 is SGHTA and CDR2 is FQGNSA.

This clone has only one observation. V is TRBV9 and J is TRBJ2-7; 8 bases align to TRBD1. The CDR3 has 16 residues. With 3 bases clipped from V and 5 bases from J, the junction kept 13 bases outside the gene matches. CDR1 is SGDLS, CDR2 YYNGEE, per germline. In nucleotides, the CDR3 is TGTGCCAGCAGCGGGGAATTGGCAGGGGGCGTTGACGAGCAGTACTTC. Translated: CASSGELAGGVDEQYF. Filled out from reference TRBV9 and TRBJ2-7, the complete variable domain reads DSGVTQTPKHLITATGQRVTLRCSPRSGDLSVYWYQQSLDQGLQFLIQYYNGEERAKGNILERFSAQQFPDLHSELNLSSLELGDSALYFCASSGELAGGVDEQYFGPGTRLTVT.

The rearrangement joins TRBV5-6 to TRBJ2-4, with D hard to call. Germline assignment: CDR1 SGHDT and CDR2 YYEEEE. The V end lost 4 bases, the J end lost 6 bases, and 11 bases lay between the germline ends. CDR3 length: 13 residues. CDR3 region: CASSPRAVNIQYF. DNA for the CDR3: TGTGCCAGCAGCCCTCGGGCGGTAAACATTCAGTACTTC. Full variable domain (outside the CDR3, taken from reference TRBV5-6 and TRBJ2-4): DAGVTQSPTHLIKTRGQQVTLRCSPKSGHDTVSWYQQALGQGPQFIFQYYEEEERQRGNFPDRFSGHQFPNYSSELNVNALLLGDSALYLCASSPRAVNIQYFGAGTRLSVL.

The chain recombines TRBV2 with TRBJ1-1; D unclear. Trimming cost V 8 bases and J 4 bases, with 8 bases left between them. The germline V gene has CDR1 SNHLY and CDR2 FYNNEI. The CDR3 consists of 11 residues. The CDR3 DNA follows: TGTGCCAGCGTCTGGCGCACTGAAGCTTTCTTT. As protein: CASVWRTEAFF. The complete variable domain, with remaining parts taken from reference TRBV2 and TRBJ1-1, reads EPEVTQTPSHQVTQMGQEVILRCVPISNHLYFYWYRQILGQKVEFLVSFYNNEISEKSEIFDDQFSVERPDGSNFTLKIRSTKLEDSAMYFCASVWRTEAFFGQGTRLTVV.

The J gene is TRBJ1-4, the V gene TRBV5-5, with TRBD1 as a possible D gene (5 bases). Between the trimmed V and J ends, which lost 4 bases and 6 bases, there was a span of 13 bases. The germline CDR1 and CDR2 sequences are SGHKS and YYEKEE (reference sequence). The CDR3 is 14 residues long. This CDR3 reads CASSHRLGDEKLFF. The CDR3 DNA reads TGTGCCAGCAGCCACAGATTAGGGGATGAAAAACTGTTTTTT.

V gene TRBV18 combines with J gene TRBJ1-1, with D perhaps TRBD1 (5 bases). Germline V gives CDR1 KGHSH, CDR2 LQKENI. V was shortened by 6 bases and J by 4 bases, with 15 bases between the two germline ends. The CDR3 runs 14 residues. The CDR3 spells CASSGLRGPTEAFF. The CDR3 nucleotides read TGTGCCAGCTCGGGATTGAGGGGTCCCACTGAAGCTTTCTTT.

This clone has a single count. This CDR3 is CASRRGWNQPQHF. The DNA for the CDR3 is TGTGCCAGCCGGAGGGGGTGGAATCAGCCCCAGCATTTT. The chain uses TRBV27 and TRBJ1-5, with a weak D call TRBD1 (6 bases). CDR1 is MNHEY, CDR2 SMNVEV, per germline (reference sequence). V lost 8 bases, J lost 4 bases, and 12 bases lay in between. The CDR3 sequence is 13 residues long.

For this clone: At the DNA level, this CDR3 is encoded by other sequences in the same sample as well. The rearrangement uses TRBV5-1 and TRBJ2-5, with 7 nucleotides matching TRBD2. This CDR3 has 14 amino acids. Unmatched junction bases numbered 4, after V lost 0 bases and J lost 5 bases. CDR1 is SGHRS, CDR2 YFSETQ, per germline. The CDR3 protein is CASSLGRGEETQYF. CDR3 nucleotides: TGCGCCAGCAGCTTGGGACGGGGGGAGGAGACCCAGTACTTC.

This chain joins TRBV7-3 and TRBJ2-6; 7 positions agree with TRBD1. The CDR3 is 17 residues long. Germline assignment: CDR1 SGHTA and CDR2 FQGTGA. V lost 1 base to trimming and J lost 0 bases; unmatched junction nucleotides: 3. This chain's CDR3 is CASSLRAGGSGANVLTF. The CDR3 region has the DNA TGTGCCAGCAGCTTAAGGGCAGGGGGCTCTGGGGCCAACGTCCTGACTTTC.

This clone was counted once. The chain carries TRBV5-1 and TRBJ2-1; D gene uncertain. Germline CDR1 reads SGHRS; CDR2 reads YFSETQ. V was pared by 1 base and J by 5 bases, with 7 bases between. The length of the CDR3 is 13 residues. CDR3 DNA sequence: TGCGCCAGCAGCTTGTCCGCCGACAATGAGCAGTTCTTC. This sequence encodes CASSLSADNEQFF.

The genes are TRBV28 and TRBJ2-5; 7 bases are shared with TRBD2. J was trimmed by 5 bases and V by 5 bases; bases with no gene match: 11. CDR3 length: 15 residues. Germline V gene lookup returns CDR1 MDHEN and CDR2 SYDVKM. The chain's CDR3 is CASSGQEWGGETQYF. The CDR3 coding sequence is TGTGCCAGCAGTGGCCAGGAGTGGGGGGGGGAGACCCAGTACTTC.

Turning to this clone: Other DNA sequences in the sample encode the same CDR3. The CDR3 DNA sequence: TGTGCCAGCAGCCAAGACGGAAATCAGCCCCAGCATTTT. This sequence encodes CASSQDGNQPQHF. This chain connects TRBV4-2 to TRBJ1-5; D call uncertain. V dropped 0 bases and J dropped 4 bases, with 4 bases sitting between them. This CDR3 contains 13 residues. Germline V gene lookup returns CDR1 LGHNA and CDR2 YNFKEQ.

V is TRBV2 and J is TRBJ2-7; 7 bases are a match to TRBD2. V lost 6 bases to trimming and J lost 0 bases; unmatched junction nucleotides: 8. The CDR3 length is 15 residues. Per the germline V gene, CDR1 is SNHLY and CDR2 is FYNNEI. The CDR3 is CASSNLAVSSYEQYF. DNA for the CDR3: TGTGCCAGCAGCAACCTAGCGGTTAGCTCCTACGAGCAGTACTTC. The complete variable domain, with remaining parts taken from reference TRBV2 and TRBJ2-7, reads EPEVTQTPSHQVTQMGQEVILRCVPISNHLYFYWYRQILGQKVEFLVSFYNNEISEKSEIFDDQFSVERPDGSNFTLKIRSTKLEDSAMYFCASSNLAVSSYEQYFGPGTRLTVT.

V gene TRBV5-1 combines with J gene TRBJ2-7, with D tentatively TRBD1 (6 bases). Germline assignment: CDR1 SGHRS and CDR2 YFSETQ. V lost 0 bases and J 0 bases, leaving 13 bases between the germline ends. This CDR3 is built from 16 residues. Here the CDR3 reads CASSLGQGWSSYEQYF. As DNA, the CDR3 is TGCGCCAGCAGCTTGGGCCAGGGGTGGAGCTCCTACGAGCAGTACTTC. Variable domain in full (rest from reference TRBV5-1 and TRBJ2-7): KAGVTQTPRYLIKTRGQQVTLSCSPISGHRSVSWYQQTPGQGLQFLFEYFSETQRNKGNFPGRFSGRQFSNSRSEMNVSTLELGDSALYLCASSLGQGWSSYEQYFGPGTRLTVT.

The chain recombines TRBV7-2 with TRBJ2-1; D is possibly TRBD1 (5 bases). Between the trimmed V and J ends, which lost 2 bases and 10 bases, there was a span of 12 bases. The CDR3 loop spans 13 amino acids. The germline CDR1 and CDR2 sequences are SGHTA and FQGNSA. The CDR3 sequence: CASSLREKGEQFF. CDR3 nucleotides: TGTGCCAGCAGCTTAAGGGAAAAGGGGGAGCAGTTCTTC.

This rearrangement joins TRBV7-2 to TRBJ2-3; D is unresolved. Germline values: CDR1 SGHTA, CDR2 FQGNSA. V was clipped by 4 bases and J by 5 bases, with 4 bases between them. The CDR3 loop spans 11 amino acids. CDR3 residues: CASSSEDTQYF. CDR3 DNA sequence: TGTGCCAGCAGCTCCGAAGATACGCAGTATTTT.

In its sample, this clone was seen a few times. This may be a read error, as it is one base from a much larger clone. The sample holds other DNA sequences that translate to the same CDR3. This rearrangement joins TRBV2 to TRBJ2-5; D unresolved. Per the germline V gene, CDR1 is SNHLY and CDR2 is FYNNEI. V was pared by 6 bases and J by 2 bases, with 4 bases between. The CDR3 has 11 residues. In nucleotides, the CDR3 is TGTGCCAGCAGCTTGCAAGAGACCCAGTACTTC. This encodes CASSLQETQYF.